The 8 T cell receptor beta chains in this list originate from one sample, sequenced in a study of neurological immune-mediated disorders. Time point of the sample: longitudinal time-point 1 (baseline). TCRdb re-called the 5' RACE reads through MiXCR, storing one row per CDR3 protein. The data contain 35,000 or so distinct CDR3 sequences, roughly 3.1% of them singletons. Sequenced: PBMCs. The origin of the receptors is a woman aged 60-75 years with multiple sclerosis.

This clonotype was recorded many times. The chain links TRBV20-1 to TRBJ2-2, with a tentative D call TRBD2 (6 bases). V lost 5 bases and J 1 base, leaving 14 bases between the germline ends. The CDR3 sequence is 15 residues long. Germline assignment: CDR1 DFQATT and CDR2 SNEGSKA (reference sequence). This CDR3 reads CSAPSLRGNTGELFF. The CDR3 coding sequence is TGCAGTGCTCCCTCTCTGCGGGGGAACACCGGGGAGCTGTTTTTT.

This clonotype was recorded many times. This chain links TRBV29-1 with TRBJ1-1, with unresolved D. V lost 5 bases and J lost 2, with 12 bases in between. Germline V CDR1 and CDR2: SQVTM, ANQGSEA. This CDR3 spans 13 amino acids. The CDR3 loop reads CSVTRISNTEAFF. In DNA form, the CDR3 reads TGCAGCGTTACTAGGATTTCTAACACTGAAGCTTTCTTT.

The sample holds many counts of this clonotype. V and J are TRBV12-3 or TRBV12-4 and TRBJ2-1; D not certain. Trimming shortened V by 1 base and J by 7 bases, and 11 bases separated the two germline ends. This CDR3 region has 14 residues. The CDR3 loop reads CASSLVSSRNEQFF. The CDR3 DNA follows: TGTGCCAGCAGTTTAGTATCATCGAGGAATGAGCAGTTCTTC.

This clonotype was seen repeatedly, ten times or more. This chain connects TRBV7-9 to TRBJ1-2, with D maybe TRBD1 (5 bases). This CDR3 comprises 14 residues. V was cut by 8 bases and J by 4 bases, with 17 bases left in between. Germline V lookup: CDR1 SEHNR, CDR2 FQNEAQ (reference sequence). CDR3 coding DNA: TGTGCCAGCCGCACTGGTGGGGCGGTCTATGGCTACACCTTC. Its translation is CASRTGGAVYGYTF.

This clonotype was recorded at least ten times. The genes are TRBV12-3 or TRBV12-4 and TRBJ2-3, with D unclear. The CDR3 is 14 amino acids. Trimming shortened V by 4 bases and J by 0 bases, and 8 bases separated the two germline ends. This CDR3 is CASSYNPSTDTQYF. The CDR3 bases are TGTGCCAGCAGTTATAACCCTAGCACAGATACGCAGTATTTT.

The table lists this clonotype with many counts. The chain recombines TRBV28 with TRBJ1-3; D not resolved. This CDR3 has 16 residues. From germline, CDR1 is MDHEN and CDR2 SYDVKM. V was clipped by 3 bases and J by 0 bases, with 12 bases between them. The CDR3: CASSLLVGASGNTIYF. The CDR3 DNA reads as TGTGCCAGCAGTTTGCTAGTCGGCGCCTCTGGAAACACCATATATTTT.

This clonotype was seen many times. DNA of the CDR3: TGCGCCAGCAGCTTCGGGCTAGCGGGGGGGCGGAGCTCCTACAATGAGCAGTTCTTC. This translates into CASSFGLAGGRSSYNEQFF. The J gene is TRBJ2-1, the V gene TRBV5-1; 12 positions agree with TRBD2. Per the germline V gene, CDR1 is SGHRS and CDR2 is YFSETQ. The V and J ends lost 2 bases and 0 bases, in that order; junction bases with no gene match: 9. The CDR3 sequence is 19 residues long. Together with reference TRBV5-1 and TRBJ2-1, the CDR3 gives the full variable domain: KAGVTQTPRYLIKTRGQQVTLSCSPISGHRSVSWYQQTPGQGLQFLFEYFSETQRNKGNFPGRFSGRQFSNSRSEMNVSTLELGDSALYLCASSFGLAGGRSSYNEQFFGPGTRLTVL.

This clonotype has at least ten counts. This chain joins TRBV3-1 and TRBJ1-3, with TRBD1 as a possible D gene (6 bases). The CDR3 covers 16 residues. Trimming removed 5 bases from V and 0 bases from J, with 14 bases in between. The germline V gene encodes CDR1 LGHDT and CDR2 YNNKEL (reference sequence). The CDR3 sequence is CASSSRGTVSGNTIYF. The DNA for the CDR3 is TGTGCCAGCAGCTCAAGGGGGACCGTCTCTGGAAACACCATATATTTT.